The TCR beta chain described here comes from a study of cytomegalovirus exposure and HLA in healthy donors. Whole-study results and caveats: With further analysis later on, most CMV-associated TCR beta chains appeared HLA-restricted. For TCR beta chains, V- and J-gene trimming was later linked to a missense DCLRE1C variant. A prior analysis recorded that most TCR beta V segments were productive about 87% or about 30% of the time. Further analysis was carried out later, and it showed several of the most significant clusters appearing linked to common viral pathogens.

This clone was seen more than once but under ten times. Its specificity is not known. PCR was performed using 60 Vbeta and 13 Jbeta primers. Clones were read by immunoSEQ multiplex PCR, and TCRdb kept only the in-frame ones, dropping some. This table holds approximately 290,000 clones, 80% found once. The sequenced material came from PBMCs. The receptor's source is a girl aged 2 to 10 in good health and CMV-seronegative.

CDR3 sequence: CASSFTGGLRYEQYF. The CDR3 DNA sequence: TGTGCCAGCAGTTTTACAGGGGGATTACGCTACGAGCAGTACTTC. V gene TRBV28 combines with J gene TRBJ2-7; 8 bases map to TRBD1. With 3 bases clipped from V and 3 bases from J, the junction kept 7 bases outside the gene matches. The CDR3 extends over 15 amino acids. Germline assignment: CDR1 MDHEN and CDR2 SYDVKM.